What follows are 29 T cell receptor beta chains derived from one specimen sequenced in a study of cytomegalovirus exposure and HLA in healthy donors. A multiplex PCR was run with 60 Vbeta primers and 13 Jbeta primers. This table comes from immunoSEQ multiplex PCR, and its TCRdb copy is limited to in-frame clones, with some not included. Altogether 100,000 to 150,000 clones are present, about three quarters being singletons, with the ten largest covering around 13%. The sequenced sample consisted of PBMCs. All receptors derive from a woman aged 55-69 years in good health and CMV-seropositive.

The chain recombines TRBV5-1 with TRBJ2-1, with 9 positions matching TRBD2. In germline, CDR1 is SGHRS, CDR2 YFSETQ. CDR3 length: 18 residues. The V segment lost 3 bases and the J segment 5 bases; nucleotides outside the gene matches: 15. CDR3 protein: CASSWRFGSGRGHNEQFF. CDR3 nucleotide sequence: TGCGCCAGCAGCTGGCGATTCGGTAGCGGGAGAGGCCACAATGAGCAGTTCTTC.

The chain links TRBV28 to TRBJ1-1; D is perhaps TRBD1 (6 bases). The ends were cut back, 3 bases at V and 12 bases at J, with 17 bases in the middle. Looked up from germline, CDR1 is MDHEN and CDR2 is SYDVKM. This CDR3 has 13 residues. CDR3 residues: CASSLDSLEGPFF. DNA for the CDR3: TGTGCCAGCAGTTTGGACAGTCTGGAAGGGCCTTTCTTT.

CDR3: CASSQDHGTYEQYF. CDR3 DNA sequence: TGTGCCAGCAGCCAAGACCACGGTACCTACGAGCAGTACTTC. The rearrangement uses TRBV14 and TRBJ2-7; D remains unclear. Germline V lookup: CDR1 SGHDN, CDR2 FVKESK. Trimming stripped 0 bases from V and 2 bases from J, with 8 bases between. The CDR3 runs 14 residues.

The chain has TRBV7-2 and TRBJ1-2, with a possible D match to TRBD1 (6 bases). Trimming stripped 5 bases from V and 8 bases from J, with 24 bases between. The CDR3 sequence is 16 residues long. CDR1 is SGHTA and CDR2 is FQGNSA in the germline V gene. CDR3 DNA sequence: TGTGCCAGCAGCCAATCACAGGGTTATGCGGTGGGAGGCTACACCTTC. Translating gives CASSQSQGYAVGGYTF.

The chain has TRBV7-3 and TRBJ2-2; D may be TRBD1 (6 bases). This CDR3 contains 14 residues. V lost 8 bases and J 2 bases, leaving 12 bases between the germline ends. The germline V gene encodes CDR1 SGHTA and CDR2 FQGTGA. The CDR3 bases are TGTGCCAGCGCTAAGGGGGTTAACACCGGGGAGCTGTTTTTT. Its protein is CASAKGVNTGELFF.

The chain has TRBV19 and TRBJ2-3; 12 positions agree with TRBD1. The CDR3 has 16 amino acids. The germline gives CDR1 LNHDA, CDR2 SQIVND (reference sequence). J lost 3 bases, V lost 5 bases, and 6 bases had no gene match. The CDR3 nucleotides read TGTGCCAGTAGTTCCCGGGACAGGGGGCTGACAGATACGCAGTATTTT. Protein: CASSSRDRGLTDTQYF.

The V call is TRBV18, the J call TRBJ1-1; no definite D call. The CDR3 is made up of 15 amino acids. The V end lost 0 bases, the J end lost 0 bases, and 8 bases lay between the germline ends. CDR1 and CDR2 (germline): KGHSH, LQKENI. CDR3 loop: CASSPPTRVNTEAFF. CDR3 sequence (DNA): TGTGCCAGCTCACCACCCACTAGGGTGAACACTGAAGCTTTCTTT.

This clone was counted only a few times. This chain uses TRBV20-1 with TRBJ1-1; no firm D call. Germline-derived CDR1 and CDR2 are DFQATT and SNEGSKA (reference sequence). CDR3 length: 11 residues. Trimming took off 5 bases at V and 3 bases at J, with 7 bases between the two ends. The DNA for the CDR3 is TGCAGTGCTTGGGCTGACACTGAAGCTTTCTTT. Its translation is CSAWADTEAFF.

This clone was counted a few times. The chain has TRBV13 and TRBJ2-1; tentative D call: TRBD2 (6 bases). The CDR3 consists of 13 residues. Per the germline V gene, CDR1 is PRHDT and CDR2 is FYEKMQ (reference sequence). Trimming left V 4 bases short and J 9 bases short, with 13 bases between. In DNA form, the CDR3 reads TGTGCCAGCAGCTCGGACTACGTGGGTGAGCAGTTCTTC. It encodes CASSSDYVGEQFF.

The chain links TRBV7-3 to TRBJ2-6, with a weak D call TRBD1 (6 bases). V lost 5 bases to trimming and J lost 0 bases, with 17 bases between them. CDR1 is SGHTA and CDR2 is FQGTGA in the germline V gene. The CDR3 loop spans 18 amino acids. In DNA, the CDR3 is TGTGCCAGCAGCCCAAGGGCCGGCAGGGGCTCTGGGGCCAACGTCCTGACTTTC. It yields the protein CASSPRAGRGSGANVLTF.

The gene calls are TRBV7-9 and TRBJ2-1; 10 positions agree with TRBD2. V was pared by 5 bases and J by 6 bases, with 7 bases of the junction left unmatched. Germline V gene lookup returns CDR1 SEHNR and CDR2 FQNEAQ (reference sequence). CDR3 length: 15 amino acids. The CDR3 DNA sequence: TGTGCCAGCAGCCCAAGCGGGGGGGGGACCAATGAGCAGTTCTTC. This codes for CASSPSGGGTNEQFF. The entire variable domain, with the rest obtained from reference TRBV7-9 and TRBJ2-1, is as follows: DTGVSQNPRHKITKRGQNVTFRCDPISEHNRLYWYRQTLGQGPEFLTYFQNEAQLEKSRLLSDRFSAERPKGSFSTLEIQRTEQGDSAMYLCASSPSGGGTNEQFFGPGTRLTVL.

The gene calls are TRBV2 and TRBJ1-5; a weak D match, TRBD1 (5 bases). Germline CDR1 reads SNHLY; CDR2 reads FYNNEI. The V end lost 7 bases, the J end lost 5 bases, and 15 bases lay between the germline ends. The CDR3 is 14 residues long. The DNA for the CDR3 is TGTGCCAGCACCGAAAGGGGAGGGTATCAGCCCCAGCATTTT. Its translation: CASTERGGYQPQHF.

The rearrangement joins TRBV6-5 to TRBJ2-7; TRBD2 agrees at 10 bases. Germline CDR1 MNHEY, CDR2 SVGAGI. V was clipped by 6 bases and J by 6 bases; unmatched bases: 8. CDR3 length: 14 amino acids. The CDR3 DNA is TGTGCCAGCAGATCGCTAGCGGGAGTTCCCGAGCAGTACTTC. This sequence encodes CASRSLAGVPEQYF.

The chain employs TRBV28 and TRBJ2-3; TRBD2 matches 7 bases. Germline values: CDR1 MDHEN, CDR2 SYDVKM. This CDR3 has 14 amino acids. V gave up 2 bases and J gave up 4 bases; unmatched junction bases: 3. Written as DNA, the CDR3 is TGTGCCAGCAGTTTAGGCGGGAGTTCAGATACGCAGTATTTT. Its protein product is CASSLGGSSDTQYF.

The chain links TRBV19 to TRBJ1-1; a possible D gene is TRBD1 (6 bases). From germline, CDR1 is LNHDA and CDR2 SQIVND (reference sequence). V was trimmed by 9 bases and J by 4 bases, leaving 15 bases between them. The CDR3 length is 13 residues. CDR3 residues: CASDRWGGTEAFF. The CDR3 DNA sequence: TGTGCCAGCGACAGGTGGGGTGGCACTGAAGCTTTCTTT.

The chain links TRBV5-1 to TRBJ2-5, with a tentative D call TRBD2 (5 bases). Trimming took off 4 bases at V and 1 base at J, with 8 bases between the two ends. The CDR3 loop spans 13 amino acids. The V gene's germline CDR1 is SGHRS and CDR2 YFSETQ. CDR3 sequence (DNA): TGCGCCAGCAGCGAGACTACCCAAGAGACCCAGTACTTC. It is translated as CASSETTQETQYF.

The DNA of the CDR3 is TGTGCCAGCAGCTTACAGGGTAGGAGTCAGCCCCAGCATTTT. It codes for CASSLQGRSQPQHF. The chain uses TRBV11-2 and TRBJ1-5; possible D gene TRBD1, 5 bases. From germline, CDR1 is SGHAT and CDR2 FQNNGV. The CDR3 spans 14 residues. The V gene lost 2 bases and the J gene lost 6 bases, with 11 bases spanning the gap.

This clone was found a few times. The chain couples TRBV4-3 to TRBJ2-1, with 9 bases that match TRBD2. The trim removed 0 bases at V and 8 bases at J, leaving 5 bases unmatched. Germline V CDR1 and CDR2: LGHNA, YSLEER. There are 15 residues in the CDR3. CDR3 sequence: CASSQELAGLDEQFF. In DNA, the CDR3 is TGCGCCAGCAGCCAAGAGCTAGCGGGACTCGATGAGCAGTTCTTC.

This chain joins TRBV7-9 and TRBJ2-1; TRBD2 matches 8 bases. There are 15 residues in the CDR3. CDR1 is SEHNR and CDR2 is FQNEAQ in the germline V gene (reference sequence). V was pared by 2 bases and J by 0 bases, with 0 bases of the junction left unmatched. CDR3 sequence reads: CASSLRGGSYNEQFF. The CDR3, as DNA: TGTGCCAGCAGCTTACGGGGGGGCTCCTACAATGAGCAGTTCTTC.

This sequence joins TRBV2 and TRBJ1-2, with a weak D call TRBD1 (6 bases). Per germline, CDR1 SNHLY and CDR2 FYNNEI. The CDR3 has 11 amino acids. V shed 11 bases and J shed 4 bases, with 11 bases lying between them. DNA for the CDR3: TGTGCCGTTCAAGGGGGCTATGGCTACACCTTC. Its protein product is CAVQGGYGYTF.

The CDR3 DNA reads TGTGCCAGCAGTTTATCAGGGGAAGGTCAGCCCCAGCATTTT. This sequence encodes CASSLSGEGQPQHF. The J gene is TRBJ1-5, the V gene TRBV27, with a possible D match to TRBD1 (5 bases). The CDR3 runs 14 residues. Germline assignment: CDR1 MNHEY and CDR2 SMNVEV (reference sequence). V was shortened by 0 bases and J by 6 bases, with 9 bases between the two germline ends.

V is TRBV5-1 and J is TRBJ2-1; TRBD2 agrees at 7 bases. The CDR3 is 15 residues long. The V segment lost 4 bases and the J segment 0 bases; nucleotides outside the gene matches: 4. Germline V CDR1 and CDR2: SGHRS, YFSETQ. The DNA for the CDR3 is TGCGCCAGCAGCCTAGTAGCGGGCTCCTACAATGAGCAGTTCTTC. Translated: CASSLVAGSYNEQFF.

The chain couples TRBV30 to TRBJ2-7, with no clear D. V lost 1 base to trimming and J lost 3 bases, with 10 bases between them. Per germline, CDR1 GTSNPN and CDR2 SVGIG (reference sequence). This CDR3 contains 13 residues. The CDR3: CAWSADTYYEQYF. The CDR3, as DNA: TGTGCCTGGAGTGCCGACACTTACTACGAGCAGTACTTC. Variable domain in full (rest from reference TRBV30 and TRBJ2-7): SQTIHQWPATLVQPVGSPLSLECTVEGTSNPNLYWYRQAAGRGLQLLFYSVGIGQISSEVPQNLSASRPQDRQFILSSKKLLLSDSGFYLCAWSADTYYEQYFGPGTRLTVT.

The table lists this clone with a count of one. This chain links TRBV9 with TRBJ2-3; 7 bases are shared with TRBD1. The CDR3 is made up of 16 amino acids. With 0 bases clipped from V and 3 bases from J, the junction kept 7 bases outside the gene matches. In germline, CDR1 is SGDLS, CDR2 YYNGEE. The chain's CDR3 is CASSVGDRLFTDTQYF. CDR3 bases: TGTGCCAGCAGCGTAGGGGACAGACTATTTACAGATACGCAGTATTTT.

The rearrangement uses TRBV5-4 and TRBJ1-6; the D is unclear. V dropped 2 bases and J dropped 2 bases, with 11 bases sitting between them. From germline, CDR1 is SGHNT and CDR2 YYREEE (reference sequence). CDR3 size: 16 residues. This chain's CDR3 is CASSLGGRPYNSPLHF. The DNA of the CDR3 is TGTGCCAGCAGCTTAGGCGGGAGGCCCTATAATTCACCCCTCCACTTT.

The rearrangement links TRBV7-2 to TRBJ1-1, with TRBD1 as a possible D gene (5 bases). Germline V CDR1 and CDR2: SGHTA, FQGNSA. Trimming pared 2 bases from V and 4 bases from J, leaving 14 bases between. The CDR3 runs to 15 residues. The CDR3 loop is CASSLRQGGSTEAFF. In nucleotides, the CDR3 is TGTGCCAGCAGCTTAAGGCAGGGAGGGTCCACTGAAGCTTTCTTT.

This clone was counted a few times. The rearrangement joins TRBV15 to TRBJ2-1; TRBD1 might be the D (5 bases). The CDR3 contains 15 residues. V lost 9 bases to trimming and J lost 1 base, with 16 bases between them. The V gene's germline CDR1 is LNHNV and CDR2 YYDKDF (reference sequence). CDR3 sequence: CATKGQGGSYNEQFF. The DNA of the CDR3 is TGTGCCACTAAAGGGCAGGGTGGGTCCTACAATGAGCAGTTCTTC.

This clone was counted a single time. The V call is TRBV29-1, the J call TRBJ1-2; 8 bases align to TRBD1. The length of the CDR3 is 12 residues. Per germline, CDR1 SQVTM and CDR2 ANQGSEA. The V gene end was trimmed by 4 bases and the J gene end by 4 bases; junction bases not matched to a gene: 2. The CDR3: CSVGGQGYGYTF. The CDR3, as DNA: TGCAGCGTTGGAGGACAGGGCTATGGCTACACCTTC.

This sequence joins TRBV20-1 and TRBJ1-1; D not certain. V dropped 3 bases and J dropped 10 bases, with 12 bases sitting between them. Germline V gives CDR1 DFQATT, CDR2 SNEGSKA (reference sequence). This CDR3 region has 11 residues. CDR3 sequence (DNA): TGCAGTGCTAGTAGGGCACGGGGAGCTTTCTTT. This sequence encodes CSASRARGAFF.